What follows are 10 T cell receptor beta chains derived from one specimen sequenced in a study of CD8 T cells in ankylosing spondylitis. One entry per CDR3 protein results from TCRdb running MiXCR on the 5' RACE reads. The table includes hundreds of thousands of distinct CDR3 sequences, over 30% detected once. Sequencing was done on a sample of blood, either unsorted or a sorted T cell fraction (not recorded which). The receptors here all came from a male donor with ankylosing spondylitis or in good health (not recorded which).

There are many counts of this clonotype. The V and J genes are TRBV28 and TRBJ2-7; perhaps TRBD2 as D (5 bases). The CDR3 consists of 13 residues. Germline lookup yields CDR1 MDHEN and CDR2 SYDVKM. The V end lost 3 bases, the J end lost 4 bases, and 10 bases lay between the germline ends. CDR3: CASSLGRRYEQYF. The DNA for the CDR3 is TGTGCCAGCAGTTTGGGCAGGAGGTACGAGCAGTACTTC.

The chain joins TRBV16 to TRBJ2-1; tentatively, D is TRBD1 or TRBD2 (7 bases each). This CDR3 is 15 amino acids long. V was pared by 4 bases and J by 6 bases, with 16 bases between. Germline lookup yields CDR1 KGHSY and CDR2 FQNENV. The CDR3 coding sequence is TGTGCCAGCAGCCCAGGGGGGGGCCCAATCAATGAGCAGTTCTTC. Amino acids: CASSPGGGPINEQFF.

The chain recombines TRBV29-1 with TRBJ1-1, with D unresolved. Germline CDR1 and CDR2: SQVTM and ANQGSEA. There are 16 residues in the CDR3. V shed 1 base and J shed 1 base, with 16 bases lying between them. CDR3 sequence reads: CSVEGIRGEPNTEAFF. CDR3 nucleotide sequence: TGCAGCGTTGAAGGAATTCGTGGGGAACCGAACACTGAAGCTTTCTTT.

Of note for this clonotype: The junction departs from germline at one end; a sequencing error may be responsible. V gene TRBV7-7 combines with J gene TRBJ2-3; 10 nucleotides agree with TRBD1. The CDR3 is 14 amino acids. The germline V gene has CDR1 SSHAT and CDR2 FNYEAQ (reference sequence). DNA of the CDR3: TGTGCTAGCAGCTTGGGGACAGGGGAAGGTACGCAGTATTTT. Residues: CASSLGTGEGTQYF.

This clonotype was observed a handful of times. V usage is TRBV30 and J usage is TRBJ2-7; D is undetermined. The CDR3 covers 11 residues. Trimming removed 5 bases from V and 2 bases from J, with 7 bases in between. Germline assignment: CDR1 GTSNPN and CDR2 SVGIG (reference sequence). The CDR3, as DNA: TGTGCCTGGTCGAGCGCCTACGAGCAGTACTTC. This encodes CAWSSAYEQYF.

As concerns this clonotype: Sequence at one end of the junction differs from germline and may be a read error. This sequence joins TRBV20-1 and TRBJ1-5, with 9 bases fitting TRBD1. This CDR3 comprises 15 residues. Germline V gene lookup returns CDR1 DFQATT and CDR2 SNEGSKA (reference sequence). In nucleotides, the CDR3 is TGCAGTGCGAGAGAGGGACAGGGAATCAATCAGCCCCAGCATTTT. Translating gives CSAREGQGINQPQHF.

The V call is TRBV10-3, the J call TRBJ2-1; 14 nucleotides line up with TRBD2. The CDR3 is made up of 17 amino acids. The germline V gene encodes CDR1 ENHRY and CDR2 SYGVKD. J lost 0 bases, V lost 11 bases, and 9 bases had no gene match. DNA of the CDR3: TGTGCCGCCTACGGACTAGCGGGGGGTTCCTCCTACAATGAGCAGTTCTTC. This encodes CAAYGLAGGSSYNEQFF.

This chain uses TRBV29-1 with TRBJ2-1; the D is unclear. Trimming removed 3 bases from V and 7 bases from J, with 22 bases in between. The CDR3 spans 16 residues. Germline CDR1 reads SQVTM; CDR2 reads ANQGSEA. The CDR3 protein is CSVEPSSTEEANEQFF. The DNA of the CDR3 is TGCAGCGTTGAGCCCTCCTCGACGGAAGAAGCAAATGAGCAGTTCTTC.

This clonotype was seen ten or more times. The chain joins TRBV20-1 to TRBJ2-1; 12 nucleotides align to TRBD2. V trimming: 6 bases; J trimming: 8 bases; junction bases outside the gene matches: 14. Per germline, CDR1 DFQATT and CDR2 SNEGSKA (reference sequence). This CDR3 has 16 amino acids. The CDR3 sequence is CSARNDGLAGSHEQFF. The CDR3 region has the DNA TGCAGTGCAAGAAACGACGGACTAGCGGGGTCCCATGAGCAGTTCTTC.

This clonotype has only a few counts. The chain combines TRBV6-6 with TRBJ1-1, with D possibly TRBD1 on 6 matching bases. CDR3 size: 13 residues. Per the germline V gene, CDR1 is MNHNY and CDR2 is SVGAGI (reference sequence). V lost 5 bases, J lost 7 bases, and 14 bases lay in between. The CDR3 sequence is CASSLQGQGEAFF. The CDR3 DNA sequence: TGTGCCAGCAGTCTACAGGGTCAGGGTGAAGCTTTCTTT.